This paragraph reports one TCR beta chain. The sample is drawn from a study of T cell responses to AZD1222 COVID-19 vaccine. The V gene lost 0 bases and the J gene lost 7 bases, with 16 bases spanning the gap. CDR1 is SGHRS, CDR2 YFSETQ, per germline. CDR3 length equals 15 residues. Sequenced by immunoSEQ multiplex PCR; TCRdb stores in-frame clones only, minus some. Among about 120,000 clones, around 90% were seen once, and the ten largest hold 5% to 6%. This chain joins TRBV5-1 and TRBJ1-2; D gene uncertain. The sequence came from an adult in good health. The sequences come from peripheral blood, collected on day 0 of AZD1222 vaccination. The CDR3 spells CASSLGTPRAAGYTF. In DNA, the CDR3 is TGCGCCAGCAGCTTGGGGACCCCTAGGGCTGCTGGCTACACCTTC.